These 8 T cell receptor beta chains were all obtained from the same sample, sequenced in a study of T cell repertoires in breast cancer. Paired alpha-beta TCRs of CD8+ T cells were analyzed by expanded emulsion RT-PCR. A second nested PCR with blocking oligonucleotides suppressed unpaired genes. TCRdb recomputed calls from the emulsion pairing reads with MiXCR, one row per CDR3 protein. The sample gives about 40,000 distinct CDR3 sequences, around 45% of which show up once; around 59% is in the top ten. Input material: CD8+ T cells. The receptors were gathered from a pool of human donors with breast cancer or a healthy control (not recorded which).

This chain links TRBV11-2 with TRBJ2-1; 7 bases agree with TRBD2. V was clipped by 5 bases and J by 0 bases; unmatched bases: 7. The CDR3 consists of 16 residues. CDR1 and CDR2 from the germline V gene are SGHAT and FQNNGV. The CDR3 reads CASSPEAGTSYNEQFF. In DNA form, the CDR3 reads TGTGCCAGCAGCCCGGAAGCGGGAACCTCCTACAATGAGCAGTTCTTC. Full variable domain (remainder filled in from reference TRBV11-2 and TRBJ2-1): EAGVAQSPRYKIIEKRQSVAFWCNPISGHATLYWYQQILGQGPKLLIQFQNNGVVDDSQLPKDRFSAERLKGVDSTLKIQPAKLEDSAVYLCASSPEAGTSYNEQFFGPGTRLTVL.

This clonotype was found a few times. The chain recombines TRBV10-3 with TRBJ2-7, with D maybe TRBD1 (7 bases). Germline CDR1 ENHRY, CDR2 SYGVKD. Trimming cost V 0 bases and J 4 bases, with 16 bases left between them. The CDR3 is made up of 16 amino acids. The CDR3 reads CAISESIQGGLYEQYF. Written as DNA, the CDR3 is TGTGCCATCAGTGAGTCGATTCAGGGGGGACTTTACGAGCAGTACTTC.

This chain connects TRBV20-1 to TRBJ2-7; 15 bases are a match to TRBD2. The CDR3 runs to 13 residues. The V and J ends lost 6 bases and 9 bases, in that order; junction bases with no gene match: 6. Germline CDR1 DFQATT, CDR2 SNEGSKA (reference sequence). CDR3 DNA: TGCAGTGCAGGGACTAGCGGGGGGTCGGCGCAGTACTTC. Residues: CSAGTSGGSAQYF.

This clonotype was observed a handful of times. The genes are TRBV20-1 and TRBJ2-7; 12 bases agree with TRBD2. V shed 5 bases, J shed 0 bases, and the junction held 5 bases outside the gene matches. The germline V gene encodes CDR1 DFQATT and CDR2 SNEGSKA (reference sequence). The CDR3 has 15 residues. The CDR3 DNA reads TGCAGTGCTCGTCAGACTAGCGGGAGCTCCTACGAGCAGTACTTC. As protein: CSARQTSGSSYEQYF.

This clonotype has only one observation. The DNA for the CDR3 is TGCGCCAGCAGCTTGACTAGCCACCAAGAGACCCAGTACTTC. As protein: CASSLTSHQETQYF. The chain uses TRBV5-1 and TRBJ2-5; a possible D gene is TRBD2 (6 bases). CDR3 length: 14 amino acids. The germline V gene has CDR1 SGHRS and CDR2 YFSETQ. V was shortened by 1 base and J by 0 bases, with 7 bases between the two germline ends.

The genes are TRBV3-1 and TRBJ2-5; 8 bases match TRBD2. V lost 3 bases, J lost 5 bases, and 14 bases stayed unmatched. The CDR3 spans 17 residues. Germline V gene data show CDR1 as LGHDT and CDR2 as YNNKEL (reference sequence). The CDR3 bases are TGTGCCAGCAGCCATCTAACTCCGGGACTAGGCTTGGAGACCCAGTACTTC. Amino acids: CASSHLTPGLGLETQYF.

The chain joins TRBV27 to TRBJ2-7; D uncertain. The CDR3 is made up of 10 amino acids. Looked up from germline, CDR1 is MNHEY and CDR2 is SMNVEV (reference sequence). Trimming left V 7 bases short and J 4 bases short, with 5 bases between. This CDR3 reads CASTIYEQYF. The CDR3 DNA sequence: TGTGCCAGCACTATTTACGAGCAGTACTTC.

This chain uses TRBV5-1 with TRBJ2-5; D may be TRBD1 (6 bases). The length of the CDR3 is 15 residues. Trimming stripped 4 bases from V and 0 bases from J, with 13 bases between. Germline assignment: CDR1 SGHRS and CDR2 YFSETQ. The CDR3 sequence is CASSVLQGNQETQYF. CDR3 nucleotide sequence: TGCGCCAGCAGCGTTCTACAGGGAAACCAAGAGACCCAGTACTTC.